Listed below are T cell receptor beta chains from one sample, sequenced in a study of circulating CD8 cells and anti-PD-1 response in melanoma. One entry per CDR3 protein, called by TCRdb with MiXCR from the reads. This sample has around 430 distinct CDR3 sequences, with roughly 8% found just once. The input for sequencing was CD8+ T cells from PBMCs, taken at baseline or after one month of anti-PD-1 therapy (not recorded which). The source of these receptors is a human donor with melanoma. Each CDR3 is given with its conserved first and last residue. A D gene is named only where the DNA matches it firmly. Some rows mark clone size as missing; the rest say once, few, many or name a class of expanded clone.

abundance	d_gene	v_gene	j_gene	CDR3nt	CDR3aa
few	-	TRBV19	TRBJ2-7	TGTGCCAGTAGTGGGAGCTCCTGCGAGCAGTACTTC	CASSGSSCEQYF
medium-sized	TRBD1	TRBV24-1	TRBJ2-7	TGTGCCACCAGTGATTCCGACAGGGGGGAGCAGTACTTC	CATSDSDRGEQYF
large	-	TRBV19	TRBJ1-1	TGTGCCAGTAGTATGTCGTCAGGCAGCCTCACTGAAGCTTTCTTT	CASSMSSGSLTEAFF
few	-	TRBV20-1	TRBJ2-5	TGCAGTGCTAGAGAGATAGCTGTCCAAGAGACCCAGTACTTC	CSAREIAVQETQYF
medium-sized	-	TRBV7-8	TRBJ1-6	TGTGCCAGCAGCTTAGAACCTCGTGCTGGGGGCCGTGGGTCACCCCTCCACTTT	CASSLEPRAGGRGSPLHF
-	-	TRBV9	TRBJ2-1	TGTGCCAGCAGCGTAGAGGGGCCAGCGGCCCACAATGAGCAGTTCTTC	CASSVEGPAAHNEQFF
medium-sized	-	TRBV19	TRBJ1-1	TGTGCCAGTAGTATAGGGAACACTGAAGCTTTCTTT	CASSIGNTEAFF
-	-	TRBV5-8	TRBJ2-7	TGTGCCAGCAGTTCCGGGATTAACTACGAGCAGTACTTC	CASSSGINYEQYF
medium-sized	-	TRBV19	TRBJ1-5	TGTGCCAGTAGTATTAAGGGCGTGGGGGCTCAGCCCCAGCATTTT	CASSIKGVGAQPQHF
medium-sized	-	TRBV19	TRBJ2-3	TGTGCCAGTAGTTACAGGACTAGCACAGATACGCAGTATTTT	CASSYRTSTDTQYF
hyperexpanded	-	TRBV20-1	TRBJ2-7	TGCAGTGCTGACTCGTCGGACAGTCCCTACGAGCAGTACTTC	CSADSSDSPYEQYF
few	TRBD1	TRBV19	TRBJ2-7	TGTGCCAGTAGTGCGGGACAGGACTACGAGCAGTACTTC	CASSAGQDYEQYF
large	-	TRBV27	TRBJ2-7	TGTGCCAGCAGTTTAGAACAGAACTACGAGCAGTACTTC	CASSLEQNYEQYF
few	TRBD1	TRBV9	TRBJ2-5	TGTGCCAGCAGCGTAGAGGGGGCCTTAGAGACCCAGTACTTC	CASSVEGALETQYF
medium-sized	TRBD2	TRBV6-1	TRBJ2-4	TGTGCCAGCAGTGGAAGGACTAGCGGGGGGAACGCCAAAAACATTCAGTACTTC	CASSGRTSGGNAKNIQYF
few	TRBD1	TRBV24-1	TRBJ2-1	TGTGCCACCGGGGATGGGACAGATCCTCTCGGTGAGCAGTTCTTC	CATGDGTDPLGEQFF
large	TRBD2	TRBV20-1	TRBJ2-7	TGCAGTAGCGGGGGGCCCCTTAGCCTCGAGCAGTACTTC	CSSGGPLSLEQYF